One sample yielded the 21 T cell receptor beta chains listed below, sequenced in a study of blood T cell repertoires in COVID-19. Sequencing used immunoSEQ multiplex PCR; TCRdb keeps in-frame clones, though not all of them. This table holds 110,000 or so clones, about four fifths found once. Sequences were obtained from peripheral blood. These receptors were obtained from a woman in her thirties or forties with acute or convalescent COVID-19.

The chain uses TRBV27 and TRBJ2-7; D is uncertain. The germline gives CDR1 MNHEY, CDR2 SMNVEV (reference sequence). This CDR3 is 15 amino acids long. V gave up 2 bases and J gave up 1 base, with 12 bases separating them. The CDR3 sequence: CASSLESTSSYEQYF. For the CDR3, the DNA is TGTGCCAGCAGTTTAGAATCCACTTCTTCCTACGAGCAGTACTTC.

The gene calls are TRBV11-3 and TRBJ2-7; TRBD2 aligns across 7 bases. Germline assignment: CDR1 SGHNT and CDR2 YENEEA. The trim removed 7 bases at V and 4 bases at J, leaving 13 bases unmatched. This CDR3 spans 15 amino acids. CDR3 residues: CASTWGGSFGYEQYF. The CDR3 nucleotides read TGTGCCAGCACCTGGGGAGGGTCTTTTGGGTACGAGCAGTACTTC. The variable domain in full, with the rest retrieved from reference TRBV11-3 and TRBJ2-7, is EAGVVQSPRYKIIEKKQPVAFWCNPISGHNTLYWYLQNLGQGPELLIRYENEEAVDDSQLPKDRFSAERLKGVDSTLKIQPAELGDSAVYLCASTWGGSFGYEQYFGPGTRLTVT.

The V and J genes are TRBV11-2 and TRBJ1-2; D unclear. The germline CDR1 and CDR2 sequences are SGHAT and FQNNGV. Trimming shortened V by 1 base and J by 2 bases, and 8 bases separated the two germline ends. The CDR3 loop spans 14 amino acids. This CDR3 reads CASSLVAANYGYTF. In nucleotides, the CDR3 is TGTGCCAGCAGCTTAGTCGCGGCAAACTATGGCTACACCTTC.

V is TRBV29-1 and J is TRBJ1-3; no clear D. The germline CDR1 and CDR2 sequences are SQVTM and ANQGSEA. The CDR3 has 14 residues. The V and J ends lost 2 bases and 0 bases respectively, with 8 bases between them. The CDR3 sequence: CSVETRSSGNTIYF. The CDR3 region has the DNA TGCAGCGTTGAAACCCGGAGCTCTGGAAACACCATATATTTT.

The chain joins TRBV3-1 (or the pseudogene TRBV3-2) to TRBJ1-2; weak D call: TRBD1 (5 bases). V gave up 6 bases and J gave up 2 bases, with 34 bases separating them. Germline assignment: CDR1 LGHDT and CDR2 YNNKEL (reference sequence). The CDR3 covers 21 residues. CDR3 protein: CASRHPKLPGPGHSINYGYTF. The CDR3 DNA reads TGTGCCAGCAGACACCCTAAGCTCCCAGGGCCAGGACATAGTATCAACTATGGCTACACCTTC.

The V and J genes are TRBV14 and TRBJ2-2, with D tentatively TRBD1 (5 bases). The ends were cut back, 8 bases at V and 1 base at J, with 14 bases in the middle. CDR3 length: 15 residues. The germline V gene has CDR1 SGHDN and CDR2 FVKESK. CDR3 region: CASGPNQGNTGELFF. The DNA of the CDR3 is TGTGCCAGCGGACCCAATCAGGGGAACACCGGGGAGCTGTTTTTT.

The rearrangement joins TRBV2 to TRBJ2-7; D possibly corresponds to TRBD2 (7 bases). Per germline, CDR1 SNHLY and CDR2 FYNNEI. With 2 bases removed from V and 6 bases from J, the gap between germline ends came to 11 bases. The CDR3 covers 13 residues. The CDR3 nucleotides are TGTGCCAGCAGTGAAATAGGGGGGGCCGAGCAGTACTTC. This sequence encodes CASSEIGGAEQYF.

The chain has TRBV5-1 and TRBJ2-7, with a weak D call TRBD2 (5 bases). The V gene's germline CDR1 is SGHRS and CDR2 YFSETQ. The CDR3 sequence is 16 residues long. V dropped 2 bases and J dropped 6 bases, with 21 bases sitting between them. CDR3 DNA sequence: TGCGCCAGCAGCTTTGGGCCAACAACTAGTAGCTCCGAGCAGTACTTC. Encoded protein: CASSFGPTTSSSEQYF. The whole variable domain, remainder taken from reference TRBV5-1 and TRBJ2-7, is KAGVTQTPRYLIKTRGQQVTLSCSPISGHRSVSWYQQTPGQGLQFLFEYFSETQRNKGNFPGRFSGRQFSNSRSEMNVSTLELGDSALYLCASSFGPTTSSSEQYFGPGTRLTVT.

This chain joins TRBV4-2 and TRBJ2-7; 7 positions match TRBD2. With V trimmed by 1 base and J by 2 bases, 2 bases remained unmatched. This CDR3 comprises 14 residues. Germline CDR1 reads LGHNA; CDR2 reads YNFKEQ. CDR3 loop: CASSQVGGTYEQYF. The CDR3 DNA follows: TGTGCCAGCAGCCAAGTCGGGGGGACCTACGAGCAGTACTTC.

On this clone itself: The sample carries other DNA sequences with the same CDR3. V is TRBV5-6 and J is TRBJ1-2; possibly TRBD1 for D (5 bases). This CDR3 has 13 amino acids. Trimming removed 0 bases from V and 4 bases from J, with 7 bases in between. Germline V gene lookup returns CDR1 SGHDT and CDR2 YYEEEE. This CDR3 is CASSLGQSYGYTF. The CDR3, as DNA: TGTGCCAGCAGCTTGGGACAGAGCTATGGCTACACCTTC.

This chain uses TRBV14 with TRBJ1-5; 8 bases are a match to TRBD1. The V gene's germline CDR1 is SGHDN and CDR2 FVKESK. CDR3 length: 14 amino acids. J gave up 4 bases and V 4 bases, and 3 bases lay outside the gene matches. CDR3 nucleotides: TGTGCCAGCAGCCCCCAGGGGGCAAATCAGCCCCAGCATTTT. It translates to CASSPQGANQPQHF.

V usage is TRBV10-3 and J usage is TRBJ2-5; D is ambiguous. Trimming took off 0 bases at V and 1 base at J, with 6 bases between the two ends. The CDR3 totals 14 residues. Germline-derived CDR1 and CDR2 are ENHRY and SYGVKD. The CDR3 here is CAISESSGQETQYF. CDR3 nucleotides: TGTGCCATCAGTGAGTCGAGTGGCCAAGAGACCCAGTACTTC.

The CDR3: CASSIAGGGVRAGYTF. CDR3 bases: TGTGCCAGTAGTATAGCGGGTGGGGGCGTGAGGGCCGGCTACACCTTC. The chain links TRBV19 to TRBJ1-2, with D possibly being TRBD1 (6 bases). This CDR3 spans 16 amino acids. The ends were cut back, 1 base at V and 8 bases at J, with 20 bases in the middle. Germline values: CDR1 LNHDA, CDR2 SQIVND (reference sequence).

The chain carries TRBV30 and TRBJ2-3; tentatively, D is TRBD1 (6 bases). The CDR3 has 16 residues. Deletions cut 1 base from V and 3 bases from J, with 17 bases between. In germline, CDR1 is GTSNPN, CDR2 SVGIG (reference sequence). This CDR3 is CAWSEIRGRDTDTQYF. In DNA form, the CDR3 reads TGTGCCTGGAGTGAAATCAGGGGAAGGGATACAGATACGCAGTATTTT.

The chain employs TRBV6-2 or TRBV6-3 and TRBJ1-6; TRBD1 matches at 8 bases. The J segment lost 7 bases and the V segment lost 5 bases, leaving 10 bases of the junction unmatched. CDR3 length: 16 residues. Germline CDR1 reads MNHEY; CDR2 reads SVGEGT. CDR3: CASSKFQGARNSPLHF. The CDR3 DNA is TGTGCCAGCAGTAAATTCCAGGGGGCTAGGAATTCACCCCTCCACTTT.

This clone was picked up a small number of times. The chain uses TRBV7-2 and TRBJ2-5; 8 bases map to TRBD2. The CDR3 extends over 16 amino acids. CDR1 is SGHTA and CDR2 is FQGNSA in the germline V gene. Trimming at V came to 2 bases and at J to 5 bases, leaving 10 bases not matched to a gene. CDR3 region: CASSLRTSIEGETQYF. As DNA, the CDR3 is TGTGCCAGCAGCTTAAGGACTAGCATTGAGGGGGAGACCCAGTACTTC.

In this sample, this clone turned up a few times. V is TRBV4-2 and J is TRBJ1-5; TRBD1 agrees at 9 bases. With V trimmed by 4 bases and J by 4 bases, 14 bases remained unmatched. The CDR3 covers 18 residues. Germline CDR1 is LGHNA and CDR2 is YNFKEQ. The chain's CDR3 is CASSRRGTGQGANQPQHF. The DNA for the CDR3 is TGTGCCAGCAGCCGAAGGGGAACGGGACAGGGAGCAAATCAGCCCCAGCATTTT.

The chain couples TRBV19 to TRBJ1-2; D unresolved. The V end lost 6 bases, the J end lost 0 bases, and 8 bases lay between the germline ends. In germline, CDR1 is LNHDA, CDR2 SQIVND (reference sequence). The CDR3 loop spans 13 amino acids. CDR3 residues: CASRLNSNYGYTF. The CDR3 DNA follows: TGTGCCAGTAGGCTAAATTCTAACTATGGCTACACCTTC. Drawing the rest from reference TRBV19 and TRBJ1-2, the complete variable domain is DGGITQSPKYLFRKEGQNVTLSCEQNLNHDAMYWYRQDPGQGLRLIYYSQIVNDFQKGDIAEGYSVSREKKESFPLTVTSAQKNPTAFYLCASRLNSNYGYTFGSGTRLTVV.

V and J are TRBV7-6 and TRBJ2-7; 9 nucleotides align to TRBD2. The V and J ends lost 5 bases and 4 bases, in that order; junction bases with no gene match: 9. CDR3 size: 15 residues. Germline lookup yields CDR1 SGHVS and CDR2 FNYEAQ. The CDR3 sequence: CASSPQGGGVYEQYF. CDR3 DNA sequence: TGTGCCAGCAGCCCCCAAGGCGGGGGGGTTTACGAGCAGTACTTC.

The chain employs TRBV6-5 and TRBJ1-2; 12 nucleotides agree with TRBD1. The germline gives CDR1 MNHEY, CDR2 SVGAGI. V shed 5 bases, J shed 4 bases, and the junction held 5 bases outside the gene matches. CDR3 length: 15 residues. The CDR3 nucleotides are TGTGCCAGCAGTCCCGGGACAGGGGGCGTCTATGGCTACACCTTC. It translates to CASSPGTGGVYGYTF.

This rearrangement joins TRBV27 to TRBJ1-1; possibly TRBD1 for D (6 bases). Germline lookup yields CDR1 MNHEY and CDR2 SMNVEV (reference sequence). The CDR3 consists of 18 residues. Trimming pared 4 bases from V and 1 base from J, leaving 22 bases between. The CDR3 region is CASSSSGRPQGGNTEAFF. DNA of the CDR3: TGTGCCAGCAGTTCTTCCGGGAGGCCGCAAGGGGGGAACACTGAAGCTTTCTTT.